The following is a T cell receptor beta chain sequence with its context. Some clones are missing from TCRdb's copy, which holds only in-frame ones; the method was immunoSEQ multiplex PCR. The sample holds 150,000 to 200,000 clones, approximately 80% seen once. These data belong to a study of blood T cell repertoires in COVID-19. The germline V and J ends were trimmed by 0 bases and 6 bases, with 11 bases remaining between them. CDR3 length: 14 amino acids. Germline CDR1 reads MNHEY; CDR2 reads SVGEGT. Sequenced sample: PBMCs or T cells enriched from blood (not recorded which). V is TRBV6-2 or TRBV6-3 and J is TRBJ1-2, with D perhaps matching TRBD1 (5 bases). This sequence originates from a man between 65 and 79 years old who had been exposed to COVID-19. The CDR3 region is CASSYSTAWDGYTF. Here the CDR3 DNA reads TGTGCCAGCAGTTACTCGACAGCTTGGGATGGCTACACCTTC.